Listed below are T cell receptor beta chains from one sample, sequenced in a study of human thymus T cells. Clones were sequenced by immunoSEQ multiplex PCR, and TCRdb holds only the in-frame ones, with some missing. This table has some 44,000 clones, roughly 94% appearing once. The specimen sequenced was blood. The receptor set was obtained from a girl in the first two years of life with a congenital heart defect but otherwise immunologically healthy. Both conserved end residues are part of each CDR3. A D gene is named only where the DNA matches it firmly. Rows give clone size only sometimes, using once, few, many, or a class for an expanded clone.

CDR3 length: 20
D gene: NA
clone size: NA
J gene: TRBJ2-3
V gene: TRBV21-1
CDR3 protein: CASSPVSGLAGVWVTDTQYF
CDR3 DNA: TGTGCCAGCAGCCCTGTTTCGGGACTAGCGGGAGTGTGGGTCACAGATACGCAGTATTTT

CDR3 length: 16
D gene: TRBD2
clone size: NA
J gene: TRBJ2-2
V gene: TRBV7-8
CDR3 protein: CASSYSGAGGAGELFF
CDR3 DNA: TGTGCCAGCAGCTATAGTGGAGCGGGAGGGGCCGGGGAGCTGTTTTTT

CDR3 length: 15
D gene: TRBD2
clone size: once
J gene: TRBJ2-1
V gene: TRBV7-2
CDR3 protein: CASSQSRTSGNEQFF
CDR3 DNA: TGTGCCAGCAGCCAGTCCAGGACTAGCGGGAATGAGCAGTTCTTC

CDR3 length: 15
D gene: NA
clone size: NA
J gene: TRBJ2-6
V gene: TRBV30
CDR3 protein: CAWSVGSSGANVLTF
CDR3 DNA: TGTGCCTGGAGTGTAGGGAGCTCTGGGGCCAACGTCCTGACTTTC

CDR3 length: 12
D gene: NA
clone size: NA
J gene: TRBJ2-7
V gene: TRBV6-5
CDR3 protein: CASRRGFYEQYF
CDR3 DNA: TGTGCCAGCAGGAGGGGCTTTTACGAGCAGTACTTC

CDR3 length: 15
D gene: NA
clone size: NA
J gene: TRBJ2-1
V gene: TRBV5-1
CDR3 protein: CASTPSGVSYNEQFF
CDR3 DNA: TGCGCCAGCACCCCGTCCGGAGTGAGCTACAATGAGCAGTTCTTC

CDR3 length: 14
D gene: NA
clone size: once
J gene: TRBJ2-1
V gene: TRBV4-1
CDR3 protein: CASSPRREYNEQFF
CDR3 DNA: TGCGCCAGCAGCCCCCGAAGGGAGTACAATGAGCAGTTCTTC

CDR3 length: 13
D gene: NA
clone size: NA
J gene: TRBJ2-5
V gene: TRBV9
CDR3 protein: CASSVNLGETQYF
CDR3 DNA: TGTGCCAGCAGCGTTAATCTAGGGGAGACCCAGTACTTC

CDR3 length: 15
D gene: NA
clone size: NA
J gene: TRBJ2-6
V gene: TRBV28
CDR3 protein: CASSSRGSGANVLTF
CDR3 DNA: TGTGCCAGCAGTTCCAGGGGCTCTGGGGCCAACGTCCTGACTTTC

CDR3 length: 15
D gene: NA
clone size: NA
J gene: TRBJ2-3
V gene: TRBV9
CDR3 protein: CASSSGHVGTDTQYF
CDR3 DNA: TGTGCCAGCAGCAGCGGACATGTGGGCACAGATACGCAGTATTTT

CDR3 length: 17
D gene: NA
clone size: NA
J gene: TRBJ2-1
V gene: TRBV4-3
CDR3 protein: CASSQGPARVRYNEQFF
CDR3 DNA: TGCGCCAGCAGCCAAGGTCCTGCGAGAGTCCGTTACAATGAGCAGTTCTTC

CDR3 length: 13
D gene: NA
clone size: NA
J gene: TRBJ1-5
V gene: TRBV30
CDR3 protein: CAWSWDTGRPQHF
CDR3 DNA: TGTGCCTGGAGCTGGGACACTGGCAGACCCCAGCATTTT

CDR3 length: 16
D gene: TRBD1
clone size: NA
J gene: TRBJ2-1
V gene: TRBV19
CDR3 protein: CASSPTLGTGYNEQFF
CDR3 DNA: TGTGCCAGTAGCCCAACTCTGGGGACAGGGTACAATGAGCAGTTCTTC

CDR3 length: 13
D gene: NA
clone size: NA
J gene: TRBJ2-3
V gene: TRBV6-5
CDR3 protein: CASSPLDTDTQYF
CDR3 DNA: TGTGCCAGCAGTCCACTAGACACAGATACGCAGTATTTT

CDR3 length: 15
D gene: TRBD2
clone size: NA
J gene: TRBJ2-1
V gene: TRBV28
CDR3 protein: CASSLSGGLFNEQFF
CDR3 DNA: TGTGCCAGCAGTTTGTCGGGAGGCCTGTTCAATGAGCAGTTCTTC

CDR3 length: 14
D gene: TRBD2
clone size: NA
J gene: TRBJ2-1
V gene: TRBV19
CDR3 protein: CASKGLAGPNEQFF
CDR3 DNA: TGTGCCAGTAAAGGACTAGCGGGACCCAATGAGCAGTTCTTC

CDR3 length: 15
D gene: NA
clone size: once
J gene: TRBJ2-1
V gene: TRBV14
CDR3 protein: CASSQGRARYNEQFF
CDR3 DNA: TGTGCCAGCAGCCAAGGGAGGGCCCGTTACAATGAGCAGTTCTTC

CDR3 length: 16
D gene: TRBD2
clone size: NA
J gene: TRBJ2-3
V gene: TRBV4-3
CDR3 protein: CASSQDLAGGLSTQYF
CDR3 DNA: TGCGCCAGCAGCCAAGATCTAGCGGGGGGGCTCTCTACGCAGTATTTT

CDR3 length: 13
D gene: NA
clone size: NA
J gene: TRBJ2-3
V gene: TRBV18
CDR3 protein: CASSYGYTDTQYF
CDR3 DNA: TGTGCCAGCTCATACGGGTACACAGATACGCAGTATTTT

CDR3 length: 11
D gene: NA
clone size: NA
J gene: TRBJ2-3
V gene: TRBV10-2
CDR3 protein: CASGYTDTQYF
CDR3 DNA: TGCGCCAGCGGATACACAGATACGCAGTATTTT

CDR3 length: 15
D gene: TRBD2
clone size: NA
J gene: TRBJ2-1
V gene: TRBV30
CDR3 protein: CAWSLLAGGGGEQFF
CDR3 DNA: TGTGCCTGGAGTTTACTAGCGGGAGGGGGGGGTGAGCAGTTCTTC

CDR3 length: 17
D gene: TRBD2
clone size: NA
J gene: TRBJ2-1
V gene: TRBV4-2
CDR3 protein: CASSLRVAGALDNEQFF
CDR3 DNA: TGTGCCAGCAGCCTCCGGGTAGCGGGAGCCTTAGACAATGAGCAGTTCTTC

CDR3 length: 14
D gene: TRBD1
clone size: NA
J gene: TRBJ2-3
V gene: TRBV7-2
CDR3 protein: CASSFDRGTDTQYF
CDR3 DNA: TGTGCCAGCAGCTTCGACAGGGGGACAGATACGCAGTATTTT

CDR3 length: 17
D gene: NA
clone size: NA
J gene: TRBJ2-3
V gene: TRBV18
CDR3 protein: CASSVVRVQSITDTQYF
CDR3 DNA: TGTGCCAGCTCCGTAGTCCGGGTCCAAAGCATCACAGATACGCAGTATTTT

CDR3 length: 16
D gene: TRBD1
clone size: NA
J gene: TRBJ2-2
V gene: TRBV5-5
CDR3 protein: CASSARDRANTGELFF
CDR3 DNA: TGTGCCAGCAGCGCCCGGGACAGGGCGAACACCGGGGAGCTGTTTTTT

CDR3 length: 17
D gene: NA
clone size: NA
J gene: TRBJ1-3
V gene: TRBV4-2
CDR3 protein: CASSQVGRTGSGNTIYF
CDR3 DNA: TGTGCCAGCAGCCAAGTTGGCAGGACTGGGTCTGGAAACACCATATATTTT

CDR3 length: 17
D gene: TRBD1
clone size: NA
J gene: TRBJ1-1
V gene: TRBV4-2
CDR3 protein: CASSQDPDRVQNTEAFF
CDR3 DNA: TGTGCCAGCAGCCAAGACCCTGACAGGGTTCAGAACACTGAAGCTTTCTTT

CDR3 length: 21
D gene: TRBD2
clone size: NA
J gene: TRBJ2-1
V gene: TRBV19
CDR3 protein: CASSIWDTGTSGTHSYNEQFF
CDR3 DNA: TGTGCCAGTAGTATTTGGGACACCGGGACTAGCGGCACCCACTCCTACAATGAGCAGTTCTTC